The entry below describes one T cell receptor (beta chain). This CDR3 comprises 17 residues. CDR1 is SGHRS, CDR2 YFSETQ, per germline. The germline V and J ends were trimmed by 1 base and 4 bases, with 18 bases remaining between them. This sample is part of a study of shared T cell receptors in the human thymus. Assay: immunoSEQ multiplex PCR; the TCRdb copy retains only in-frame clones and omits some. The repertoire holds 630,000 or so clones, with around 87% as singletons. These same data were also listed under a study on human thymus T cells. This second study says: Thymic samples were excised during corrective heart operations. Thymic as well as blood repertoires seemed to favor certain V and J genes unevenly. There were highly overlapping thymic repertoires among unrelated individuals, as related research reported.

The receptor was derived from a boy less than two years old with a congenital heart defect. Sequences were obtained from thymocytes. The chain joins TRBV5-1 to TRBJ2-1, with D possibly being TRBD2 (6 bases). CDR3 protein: CASSLRPVAGSYNEQFF. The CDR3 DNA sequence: TGCGCCAGCAGCTTGCGCCCGGTGGCGGGGAGTTACAATGAGCAGTTCTTC.